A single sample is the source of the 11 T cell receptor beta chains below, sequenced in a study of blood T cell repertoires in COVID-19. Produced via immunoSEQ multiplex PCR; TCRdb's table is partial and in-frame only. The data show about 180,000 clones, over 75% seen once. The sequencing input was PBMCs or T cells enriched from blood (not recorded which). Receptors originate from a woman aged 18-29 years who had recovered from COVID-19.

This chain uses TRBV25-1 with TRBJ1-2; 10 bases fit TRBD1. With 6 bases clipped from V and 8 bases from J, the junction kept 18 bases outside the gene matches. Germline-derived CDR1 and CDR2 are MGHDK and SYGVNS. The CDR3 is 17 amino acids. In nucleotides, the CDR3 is TGTGCCAGCAGCCACCGAGGGACAGGGGATGATGTTAGAGGCTACACCTTC. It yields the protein CASSHRGTGDDVRGYTF.

The CDR3 nucleotides read TGTGCCAGCAGCCAAGATAGCGGACTCGTTACTCAGCCCCAGCATTTT. It codes for CASSQDSGLVTQPQHF. V gene TRBV4-2 combines with J gene TRBJ1-5; no reliable D call. Germline V gene sequence: CDR1 LGHNA, CDR2 YNFKEQ. Between the trimmed V and J ends, which lost 0 bases and 6 bases, there was a span of 15 bases. CDR3 length equals 16 residues.

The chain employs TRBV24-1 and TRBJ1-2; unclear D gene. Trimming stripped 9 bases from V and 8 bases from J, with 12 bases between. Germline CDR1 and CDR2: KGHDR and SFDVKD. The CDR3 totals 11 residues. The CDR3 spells CATPGVGGYTF. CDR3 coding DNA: TGTGCCACCCCGGGAGTTGGCGGCTACACCTTC.

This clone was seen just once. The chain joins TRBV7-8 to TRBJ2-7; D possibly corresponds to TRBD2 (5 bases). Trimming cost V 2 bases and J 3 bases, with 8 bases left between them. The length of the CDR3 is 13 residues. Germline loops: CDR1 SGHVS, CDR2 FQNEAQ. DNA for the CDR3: TGTGCCAGCAGCTTAAGCGGAAACTACGAGCAGTACTTC. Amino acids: CASSLSGNYEQYF.

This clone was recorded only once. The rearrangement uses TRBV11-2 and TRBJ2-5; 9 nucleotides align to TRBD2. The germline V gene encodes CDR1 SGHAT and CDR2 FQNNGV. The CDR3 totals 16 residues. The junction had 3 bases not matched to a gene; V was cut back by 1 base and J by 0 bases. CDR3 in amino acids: CASSLGLAEYQETQYF. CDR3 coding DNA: TGTGCCAGCAGCTTAGGACTAGCGGAGTACCAAGAGACCCAGTACTTC. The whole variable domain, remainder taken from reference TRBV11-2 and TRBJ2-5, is EAGVAQSPRYKIIEKRQSVAFWCNPISGHATLYWYQQILGQGPKLLIQFQNNGVVDDSQLPKDRFSAERLKGVDSTLKIQPAKLEDSAVYLCASSLGLAEYQETQYFGPGTRLLVL.

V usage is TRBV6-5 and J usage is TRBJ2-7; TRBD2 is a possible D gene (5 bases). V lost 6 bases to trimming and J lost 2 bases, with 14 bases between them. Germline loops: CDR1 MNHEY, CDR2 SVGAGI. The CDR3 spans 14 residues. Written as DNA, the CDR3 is TGTGCCAGCAGCCGGGGAGACGCACCCTACGAGCAGTACTTC. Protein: CASSRGDAPYEQYF.

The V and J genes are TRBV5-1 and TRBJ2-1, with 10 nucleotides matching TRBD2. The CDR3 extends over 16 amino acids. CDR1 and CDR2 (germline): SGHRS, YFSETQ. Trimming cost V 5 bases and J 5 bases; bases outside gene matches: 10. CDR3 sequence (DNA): TGCGCCAGCAGGGAATCCCTAGCGGGGGTAGACAATGAGCAGTTCTTC. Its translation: CASRESLAGVDNEQFF.

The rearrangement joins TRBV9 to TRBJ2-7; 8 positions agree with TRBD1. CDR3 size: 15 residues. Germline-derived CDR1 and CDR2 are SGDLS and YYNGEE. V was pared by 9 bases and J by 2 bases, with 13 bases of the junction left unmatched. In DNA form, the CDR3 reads TGTGCCACCAGACCGTGGGACAGGTGCACCTACGAGCAGTACTTC. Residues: CATRPWDRCTYEQYF.

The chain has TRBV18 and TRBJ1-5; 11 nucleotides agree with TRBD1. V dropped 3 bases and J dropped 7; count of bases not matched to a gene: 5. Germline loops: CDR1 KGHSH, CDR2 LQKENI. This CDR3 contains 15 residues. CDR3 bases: TGTGCCAGCTCACCGGGGACAGGGGGATTACAGCCCCAGCATTTT. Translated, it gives CASSPGTGGLQPQHF.

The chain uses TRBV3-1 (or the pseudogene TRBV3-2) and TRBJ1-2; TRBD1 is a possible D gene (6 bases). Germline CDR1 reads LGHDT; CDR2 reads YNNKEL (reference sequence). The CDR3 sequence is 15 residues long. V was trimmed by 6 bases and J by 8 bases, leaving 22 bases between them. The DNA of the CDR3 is TGTGCCAGCAGTCCTCCCGACAGGTGGAAGCGAGGCTACACCTTC. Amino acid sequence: CASSPPDRWKRGYTF.

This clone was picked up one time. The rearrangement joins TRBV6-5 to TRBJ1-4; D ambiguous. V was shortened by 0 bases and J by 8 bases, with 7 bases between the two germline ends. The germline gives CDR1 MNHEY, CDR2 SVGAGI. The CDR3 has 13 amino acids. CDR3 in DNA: TGTGCCAGCAGTTACTCCTCGACAGAAAAACTGTTTTTT. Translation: CASSYSSTEKLFF.